Listed below are T cell receptor beta chains from one sample, sequenced in a study of regulatory T cells in long-lasting Graves disease. From the multiplex PCR reads, TCRdb called clonotypes with MiXCR, one entry per CDR3 protein. The sample yields under 350,000 distinct CDR3 sequences, around 23% seen once. Specimen: peripheral blood mononuclear cells (PBMCs), collected when the disease was refractory, from a patient treated with antithyroid drugs. Receptors were obtained from a female donor with Graves disease. The CDR3 runs from the conserved cysteine through the conserved F or W. Each record gives: CDR3 length, V gene, J gene, D gene, clone size, CDR3 protein, CDR3 DNA. D genes are given only for firm matches. Only some rows state a clone size, as once, few, many or a class for expanded clones.

len: 12; v_gene: TRBV12-3/TRBV12-4; j_gene: TRBJ2-5; d_gene: .; abundance: many; CDR3aa: CASRLSQETQYF; CDR3nt: TGTGCCAGCAGGCTAAGCCAAGAGACCCAGTACTTC
len: 14; v_gene: TRBV6-1; j_gene: TRBJ2-7; d_gene: .; abundance: .; CDR3aa: CASSDGATVYEQYF; CDR3nt: TGTGCCAGCAGTGACGGGGCTACTGTCTACGAGCAGTACTTC
len: 14; v_gene: TRBV5-1; j_gene: TRBJ2-7; d_gene: .; abundance: few; CDR3aa: CASSGDNAGYEQYF; CDR3nt: TGCGCCAGCAGCGGGGACAATGCGGGCTACGAGCAGTACTTC
len: 14; v_gene: TRBV20-1; j_gene: TRBJ2-6; d_gene: .; abundance: many; CDR3aa: CSAEDRSGANVLTF; CDR3nt: TGCAGTGCTGAGGACCGCTCTGGGGCCAACGTCCTGACTTTC
len: 13; v_gene: TRBV5-1; j_gene: TRBJ1-1; d_gene: .; abundance: .; CDR3aa: CASSSGPYTEAFF; CDR3nt: TGCGCCAGCAGCTCGGGGCCGTACACTGAAGCTTTCTTT
len: 15; v_gene: TRBV28; j_gene: TRBJ2-7; d_gene: .; abundance: many; CDR3aa: CASNPSGARRYEQYF; CDR3nt: TGTGCCAGCAATCCCTCGGGGGCGCGTCGCTACGAGCAGTACTTC
len: 14; v_gene: TRBV28; j_gene: TRBJ2-5; d_gene: .; abundance: few; CDR3aa: CASSSAGPVETQYF; CDR3nt: TGTGCCAGCAGTTCCGCCGGGCCGGTCGAGACCCAGTACTTC
len: 16; v_gene: TRBV19; j_gene: TRBJ1-1; d_gene: TRBD1; abundance: .; CDR3aa: CASGSGTGLVGTEAFF; CDR3nt: TGTGCCAGTGGATCTGGGACAGGGCTGGTTGGCACTGAAGCTTTCTTT
len: 12; v_gene: TRBV7-9; j_gene: TRBJ2-4; d_gene: .; abundance: few; CDR3aa: CASSFEGYIQYF; CDR3nt: TGTGCCAGCAGCTTTGAGGGTTACATTCAGTACTTC
len: 13; v_gene: TRBV7-2; j_gene: TRBJ1-6; d_gene: .; abundance: many; CDR3aa: CASSTGKIIPLHF; CDR3nt: TGTGCCAGCAGCACAGGAAAGATAATCCCCCTCCACTTT
len: 15; v_gene: TRBV5-4; j_gene: TRBJ1-2; d_gene: TRBD1; abundance: few; CDR3aa: CASSLGGTGDYGYTF; CDR3nt: TGTGCCAGCAGCTTGGGCGGGACAGGGGACTATGGCTACACCTTC
len: 11; v_gene: TRBV6-1; j_gene: TRBJ1-2; d_gene: TRBD1; abundance: many; CDR3aa: CASGIQGGYTF; CDR3nt: TGTGCCAGCGGGATACAGGGGGGCTACACCTTC
len: 15; v_gene: TRBV7-9; j_gene: TRBJ2-7; d_gene: TRBD1; abundance: few; CDR3aa: CASSTRGDRGYEQYF; CDR3nt: TGTGCCAGCAGTACCCGGGGGGACAGGGGCTACGAGCAGTACTTC
len: 15; v_gene: TRBV12-3/TRBV12-4; j_gene: TRBJ2-7; d_gene: TRBD1; abundance: many; CDR3aa: CASSLTDRGQYEQYF; CDR3nt: TGTGCCAGCAGTCTAACGGACAGGGGGCAGTACGAGCAGTACTTC
len: 16; v_gene: TRBV6-1; j_gene: TRBJ1-2; d_gene: TRBD1; abundance: .; CDR3aa: CASIFNRDRGNYGYTF; CDR3nt: TGTGCCAGCATCTTCAACCGGGACAGGGGAAACTATGGCTACACCTTC
len: 15; v_gene: TRBV19; j_gene: TRBJ2-2; d_gene: TRBD1; abundance: few; CDR3aa: CASRGQGWNTGELFF; CDR3nt: TGTGCCAGTAGGGGACAGGGGTGGAACACCGGGGAGCTGTTTTTT
len: 12; v_gene: TRBV28; j_gene: TRBJ1-4; d_gene: .; abundance: few; CDR3aa: CASSTEREKLFF; CDR3nt: TGTGCCAGCAGCACCGAACGGGAAAAACTGTTTTTT
len: 15; v_gene: TRBV5-5; j_gene: TRBJ2-7; d_gene: .; abundance: .; CDR3aa: CASSIQGYNSYEQYF; CDR3nt: TGTGCCAGCAGCATACAGGGATACAACTCCTACGAGCAGTACTTC
len: 17; v_gene: TRBV2; j_gene: TRBJ1-3; d_gene: TRBD1; abundance: .; CDR3aa: CASSESFSRGRGNTIYF; CDR3nt: TGTGCCAGCAGTGAAAGTTTCTCCAGGGGGCGTGGAAACACCATATATTTT
len: 16; v_gene: TRBV29-1; j_gene: TRBJ2-6; d_gene: .; abundance: .; CDR3aa: CSVVLGGTSGANVLTF; CDR3nt: TGCAGCGTGGTTTTAGGGGGAACATCTGGGGCCAACGTCCTGACTTTC
len: 13; v_gene: TRBV28; j_gene: TRBJ2-7; d_gene: .; abundance: .; CDR3aa: CASSFSQGLEQYF; CDR3nt: TGTGCCAGCAGTTTTTCGCAGGGGTTAGAGCAGTACTTC
len: 15; v_gene: TRBV6-2/TRBV6-3; j_gene: TRBJ2-2; d_gene: .; abundance: few; CDR3aa: CASSGVGGHTGELFF; CDR3nt: TGTGCCAGCAGTGGAGTAGGGGGACACACCGGGGAGCTGTTTTTT
len: 15; v_gene: TRBV28; j_gene: TRBJ2-7; d_gene: .; abundance: .; CDR3aa: CASSPYPDNNYEQYF; CDR3nt: TGTGCCAGCAGTCCTTACCCGGACAACAACTACGAGCAGTACTTC
len: 13; v_gene: TRBV5-1; j_gene: TRBJ2-6; d_gene: .; abundance: many; CDR3aa: CASTDVGANVLTF; CDR3nt: TGCGCCAGCACTGATGTTGGGGCCAACGTCCTGACTTTC
len: 19; v_gene: TRBV4-2; j_gene: TRBJ1-5; d_gene: .; abundance: few; CDR3aa: CASSQGPQGSGRSNQPQHF; CDR3nt: TGTGCCAGCAGCCAAGGACCACAGGGATCGGGAAGGAGCAATCAGCCCCAGCATTTT